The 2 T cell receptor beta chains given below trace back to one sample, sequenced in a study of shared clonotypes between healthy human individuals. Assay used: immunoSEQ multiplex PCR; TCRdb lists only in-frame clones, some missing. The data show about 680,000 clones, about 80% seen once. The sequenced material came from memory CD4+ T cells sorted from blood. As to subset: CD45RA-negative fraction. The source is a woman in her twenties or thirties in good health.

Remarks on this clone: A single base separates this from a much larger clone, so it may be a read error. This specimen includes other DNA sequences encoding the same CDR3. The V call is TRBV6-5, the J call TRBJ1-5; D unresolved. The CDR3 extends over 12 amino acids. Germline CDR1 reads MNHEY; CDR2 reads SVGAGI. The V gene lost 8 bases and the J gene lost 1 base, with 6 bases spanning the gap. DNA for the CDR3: TGTGCCAGCGGCAGGAGCAATCAGCCCCAGCATTTT. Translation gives CASGRSNQPQHF.

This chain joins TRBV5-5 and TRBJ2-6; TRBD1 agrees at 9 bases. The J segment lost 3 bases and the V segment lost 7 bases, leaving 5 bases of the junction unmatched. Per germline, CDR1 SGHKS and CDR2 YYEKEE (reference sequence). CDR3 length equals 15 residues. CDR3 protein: CASRTGEDGANVLTF. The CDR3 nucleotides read TGTGCCAGCCGGACAGGGGAAGATGGGGCCAACGTCCTGACTTTC.